A selection of T cell receptor beta chains follows, all from one sample in a study of shared clonotypes between healthy human individuals. Repertoires were generated with immunoSEQ multiplex PCR, while TCRdb's copy carries only in-frame clones and drops some. The sample carries 2.3 million or so clones, more than 80% recorded once. The sequenced sample consisted of naive CD4+ T cells from PBMCs. Receptor source: a man between 18 and 35 years old in good health. Some clones in this sample may be carry-over from other donors' samples. The CDR3 runs from the conserved cysteine through the conserved F or W. The order of the fields is J gene, V gene, clone size, D gene, CDR3 protein, CDR3 DNA. The D gene is left open where the match is weak. Clone size is given for some rows only: seen once, a few or many times, or a class if the clone is expanded.

TRBJ2-5,TRBV2,NA,NA,CASSDFLGETQYF,TGTGCCAGCAGTGATTTTCTGGGAGAGACCCAGTACTTC
TRBJ2-1,TRBV14,NA,TRBD2,CASSLGTRTFDEQFF,TGTGCCAGCAGCCTCGGGACTAGGACTTTCGATGAGCAGTTCTTC
TRBJ2-7,TRBV11-3,NA,NA,CASSVNQVTEQYF,TGTGCCAGCAGCGTGAACCAGGTTACCGAGCAGTACTTC
TRBJ2-4,TRBV6-1,NA,NA,CASSRDTENIQYF,TGTGCCAGCTCACGGGACACCGAAAACATTCAGTACTTC
TRBJ1-1,TRBV25-1,NA,NA,CASSESQGSTEAFF,TGTGCCAGCAGTGAATCTCAGGGGAGCACTGAAGCTTTCTTT
TRBJ2-2,TRBV5-1,NA,NA,CANRASANTGELFF,TGCGCCAACCGAGCGAGCGCGAACACCGGGGAGCTGTTTTTT
TRBJ1-1,TRBV30,few,NA,CAWRTGLMNTEAFF,TGTGCCTGGAGAACCGGACTCATGAACACTGAAGCTTTCTTT
TRBJ2-7,TRBV7-3,NA,TRBD1,CASSSQTGGEQYF,TGTGCCAGCAGCTCTCAGACAGGGGGCGAGCAGTACTTC
TRBJ1-5,TRBV7-8,NA,NA,CASSFDSNNQPQHF,TGTGCCAGCAGTTTTGACAGCAACAATCAGCCCCAGCATTTT
TRBJ1-2,TRBV6-5,NA,NA,CASRGGARGYTF,TGTGCCAGCAGGGGGGGGGCGCGCGGCTACACCTTC
TRBJ2-5,TRBV10-3,NA,NA,CAISGSWESQETQYF,TGTGCCATCAGTGGTTCGTGGGAGTCGCAAGAGACCCAGTACTTC
TRBJ2-2,TRBV28,once,TRBD2,CASRPRGSGTGELFF,TGTGCCAGCCGTCCACGGGGTAGCGGGACCGGGGAGCTGTTTTTT
TRBJ2-2,TRBV2,NA,NA,CASLSHRGTGELFF,TGTGCCAGCCTATCGCACCGGGGGACCGGGGAGCTGTTTTTT
TRBJ2-5,TRBV12-5,NA,NA,CASGLRGQETQYF,TGTGCTAGTGGTTTGAGGGGGCAAGAGACCCAGTACTTC
TRBJ2-5,TRBV7-2,NA,TRBD1,CASSTRTGGMGETQYF,TGTGCCAGCAGCACCCGGACAGGGGGAATGGGAGAGACCCAGTACTTC
TRBJ1-5,TRBV5-6,NA,NA,CASSLYPENQPQHF,TGTGCCAGCAGCTTGTATCCAGAAAATCAGCCCCAGCATTTT
TRBJ1-4,TRBV5-1,NA,NA,CASSPDPNEKLFF,TGCGCCAGCAGCCCGGACCCAAATGAAAAACTGTTTTTT
TRBJ1-4,TRBV4-2,NA,NA,CASSQDPLRLDEKLFF,TGTGCCAGCAGCCAAGACCCTCTGCGGTTAGATGAAAAACTGTTTTTT
TRBJ2-1,TRBV7-2,NA,NA,CASSFYSSVSYNEQFF,TGTGCCAGCAGCTTCTATTCTAGCGTCTCCTACAATGAGCAGTTCTTC
TRBJ2-7,TRBV6-6,NA,NA,CASSGRADSYEQYF,TGTGCCAGCAGTGGCCGGGCCGATTCCTACGAGCAGTACTTC
TRBJ2-7,TRBV28,NA,NA,CASSLPASYEQYF,TGTGCCAGCAGTTTACCAGCTTCCTACGAGCAGTACTTC
TRBJ2-3,TRBV11-2,NA,NA,CASSPDRYTDTQYF,TGTGCCAGCAGCCCGGATAGGTACACAGATACGCAGTATTTT
TRBJ1-3,TRBV14,NA,NA,CASSQTGNTIYF,TGTGCCAGCAGTCAGACAGGAAACACCATATATTTT
TRBJ2-7,TRBV7-6,NA,NA,CASSSGPVGGGYEQYF,TGTGCCAGCAGCTCGGGGCCGGTCGGAGGGGGCTACGAGCAGTACTTC